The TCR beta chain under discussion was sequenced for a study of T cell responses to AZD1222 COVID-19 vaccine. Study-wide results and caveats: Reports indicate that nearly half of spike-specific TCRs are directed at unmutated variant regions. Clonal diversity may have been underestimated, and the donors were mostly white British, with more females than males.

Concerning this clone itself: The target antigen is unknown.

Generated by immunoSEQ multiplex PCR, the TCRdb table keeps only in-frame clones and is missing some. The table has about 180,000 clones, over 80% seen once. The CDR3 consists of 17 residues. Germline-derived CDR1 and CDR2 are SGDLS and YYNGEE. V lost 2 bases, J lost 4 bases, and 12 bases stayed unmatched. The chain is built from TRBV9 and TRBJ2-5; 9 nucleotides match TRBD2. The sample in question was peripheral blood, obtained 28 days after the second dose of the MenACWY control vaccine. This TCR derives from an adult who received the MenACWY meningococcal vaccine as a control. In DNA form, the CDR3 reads TGTGCCAGCAGCGTCGACGTAGCGGGGGTAATAGCAGAGACCCAGTACTTC. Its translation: CASSVDVAGVIAETQYF.